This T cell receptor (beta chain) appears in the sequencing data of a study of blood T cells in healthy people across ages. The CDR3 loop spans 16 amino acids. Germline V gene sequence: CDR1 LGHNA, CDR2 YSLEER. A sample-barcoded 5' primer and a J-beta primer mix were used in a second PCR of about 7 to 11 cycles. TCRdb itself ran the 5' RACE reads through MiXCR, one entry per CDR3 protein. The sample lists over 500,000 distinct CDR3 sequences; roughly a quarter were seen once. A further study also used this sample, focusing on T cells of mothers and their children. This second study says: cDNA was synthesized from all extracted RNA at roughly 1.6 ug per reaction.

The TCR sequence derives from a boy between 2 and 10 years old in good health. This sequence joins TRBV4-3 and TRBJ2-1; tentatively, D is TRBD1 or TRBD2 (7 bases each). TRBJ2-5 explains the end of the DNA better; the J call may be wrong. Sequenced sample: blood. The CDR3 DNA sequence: TGCGCCAGCAGCCTCGCAGGGGGGGTCGGGCAAGAGACCCAGTACTTC. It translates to CASSLAGGVGQETQYF.